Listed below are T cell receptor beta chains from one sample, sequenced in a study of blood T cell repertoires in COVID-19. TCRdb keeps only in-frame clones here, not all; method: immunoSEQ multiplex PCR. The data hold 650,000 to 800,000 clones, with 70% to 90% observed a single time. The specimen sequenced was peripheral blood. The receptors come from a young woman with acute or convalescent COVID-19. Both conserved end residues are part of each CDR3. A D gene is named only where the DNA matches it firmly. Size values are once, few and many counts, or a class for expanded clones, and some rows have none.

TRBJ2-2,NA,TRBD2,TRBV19,CASSILAGPHNPGELFF,TGTGCCAGTAGTATACTAGCGGGACCCCATAACCCCGGGGAGCTGTTTTTT
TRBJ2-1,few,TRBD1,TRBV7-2,CASSFGTGAYNEQFF,TGTGCCAGCAGCTTCGGGACAGGGGCCTACAATGAGCAGTTCTTC
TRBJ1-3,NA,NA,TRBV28,CATHPQGKGNTIYF,TGTGCCACCCACCCCCAGGGAAAAGGAAACACCATATATTTT
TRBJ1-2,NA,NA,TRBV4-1,CASSQRGFPFNGYTF,TGCGCCAGCAGCCAAAGGGGGTTTCCCTTTAATGGCTACACCTTC
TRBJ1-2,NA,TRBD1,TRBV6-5,CASSWDSYGYTF,TGTGCCAGCAGCTGGGACAGCTATGGCTACACCTTC
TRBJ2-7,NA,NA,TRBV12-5,CASGRPGHPSYEQYF,TGTGCTAGTGGTCGACCGGGACACCCCTCCTACGAGCAGTACTTC
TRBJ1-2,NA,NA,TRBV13,CASSFQQESDGYTF,TGTGCCAGCAGCTTCCAACAGGAATCGGATGGCTACACCTTC
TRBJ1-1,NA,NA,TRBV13,CASSSSHPGAFF,TGTGCCAGCAGCTCCAGCCATCCCGGGGCTTTCTTT
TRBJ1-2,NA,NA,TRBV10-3,CAISDPRQDYGYTF,TGTGCCATCAGCGACCCTCGGCAGGACTATGGCTACACCTTC
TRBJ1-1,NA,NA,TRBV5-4,CASSLAGALNTEAFF,TGTGCCAGCAGCCTGGCTGGGGCGTTAAACACTGAAGCTTTCTTT
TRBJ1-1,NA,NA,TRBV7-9,CASSGVRGTEAFF,TGTGCCAGCAGCGGAGTTCGTGGGACTGAAGCTTTCTTT
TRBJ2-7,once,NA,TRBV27,CASSLSRGSSYEQYF,TGTGCCAGCAGTTTATCCCGTGGCAGCTCCTACGAGCAGTACTTC
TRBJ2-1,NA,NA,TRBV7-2,CASSFRIYRADNEQFF,TGTGCCAGCAGCTTTAGAATTTACAGGGCGGACAATGAGCAGTTCTTC
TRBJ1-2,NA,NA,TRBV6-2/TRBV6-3,CASSYPGQHSYGYTF,TGTGCCAGCAGTTACCCTGGACAGCACTCGTATGGCTACACCTTC